This is a list of T cell receptor beta chains from one sample in a study of shared clonotypes between healthy human individuals. Data came from immunoSEQ multiplex PCR; TCRdb stores just in-frame clones and leaves some out. This repertoire shows around 980,000 clones, 78% found once; its top ten account for 0.6% to 0.75%. Source material: memory CD4+ T cells from PBMCs. These TCRs come from a man aged 18 to 29 in good health. Some clones in this sample may be carry-over from other donors' samples. Both conserved end residues are part of each CDR3. A D gene is named only where the DNA matches it firmly. Size is omitted from some rows. Given values are once, few, many or a class for expanded clones.

J gene | D gene | V gene | clone size | CDR3 DNA | CDR3 protein
TRBJ2-3 | . | TRBV7-2 | . | TGTGCCAGCAGACTTGGTACTAGCACAGATACGCAGTATTTT | CASRLGTSTDTQYF
TRBJ1-3 | . | TRBV28 | few | TGTGCCAGCAGTTCACCAAAACGGGCAGCTGGAAACACCATATATTTT | CASSSPKRAAGNTIYF
TRBJ2-3 | . | TRBV28 | . | TGTGCCAGCAGTGCCCCCCCGCTTTCACGTCTGGATACGCAGTATTTT | CASSAPPLSRLDTQYF
TRBJ1-5 | . | TRBV28 | . | TGTGCCAGCAGTTTCCATCCGCCCCAGCATTTT | CASSFHPPQHF
TRBJ2-1 | . | TRBV29-1 | . | TGCAGCGTGGGATCGGGGACTTTTCTAAATGAGCAGTTCTTC | CSVGSGTFLNEQFF
TRBJ2-5 | TRBD2 | TRBV19 | . | TGTGCCAGTAGCCCATGGGGTCTAGCGGATCAAGAGACCCAGTACTTC | CASSPWGLADQETQYF
TRBJ2-7 | . | TRBV28 | . | TGTGCCAGCAGTCGGGACGCCCGGGGCTCCTACGAGCAGTACTTC | CASSRDARGSYEQYF
TRBJ1-4 | . | TRBV28 | . | TGTGCCAGCTCAGAGTTGTCGACTAATGAAAAACTGTTTTTT | CASSELSTNEKLFF
TRBJ2-2 | . | TRBV4-2 | once | TGTGCCAGCAGCCAAGATGGAGGAGGGAACACCGGGGAGCTGTTTTTT | CASSQDGGGNTGELFF
TRBJ2-2 | . | TRBV28 | . | TGTGCCAGCAGTTTGATTTCCGGGACCCGATACCGCACCGGGGAGCTGTTTTTT | CASSLISGTRYRTGELFF
TRBJ2-5 | TRBD2 | TRBV9 | . | TGTGCCAGCAGCGTAGGCGGGAGACCACAAGAGACCCAGTACTTC | CASSVGGRPQETQYF
TRBJ1-2 | TRBD1 | TRBV18 | . | TGTGCCAGCTCACCAGACCCTCACCGGGACAGCTATGGCTACACCTTC | CASSPDPHRDSYGYTF
TRBJ1-2 | TRBD1 | TRBV11-3 | . | TGTGCCAGCAGCATGGGACAGGGAAATGGCTACACCTTC | CASSMGQGNGYTF
TRBJ2-7 | TRBD1 | TRBV7-2 | . | TGTGCCAGCAGCTCCGGACAGGGGGTGAGAGAGCAGTACTTC | CASSSGQGVREQYF
TRBJ2-1 | TRBD2 | TRBV9 | . | TGTGCCAGCAGCGTAGGGCTAGCGGGAGTCCCGATCTTC | CASSVGLAGVPIF
TRBJ1-2 | . | TRBV18 | . | TGTGCCAGCTCGGACAGCGCGGGGGGAAATGGCTACACCTTC | CASSDSAGGNGYTF
TRBJ1-5 | TRBD1 | TRBV7-8 | . | TGTGCCAGCAGCTTAGAAAGGGGACAGGGCAATCAGCCCCAGCATTTT | CASSLERGQGNQPQHF
TRBJ2-7 | TRBD2 | TRBV19 | . | TGTGCCAGTAGTATTGGGCTAGCGGGTATCTACGAGCAGTACTTC | CASSIGLAGIYEQYF
TRBJ1-5 | . | TRBV16 | . | TGTGCCAGCAGCCAAGTATTGGGGCAAGGGAGAAATCAGCCCCAGCATTTT | CASSQVLGQGRNQPQHF
TRBJ1-1 | . | TRBV19 | . | TGTGCCAGTAGTTCTTCAGGGCGGGGGACTGAAGCTTTCTTT | CASSSSGRGTEAFF
TRBJ2-7 | . | TRBV7-2 | . | TGTGCCAGCAGCTTAGGACCGGGACGGTATTCCTACGAGCAGTACTTC | CASSLGPGRYSYEQYF
TRBJ2-5 | . | TRBV5-4 | once | TGTGCCAGCAGCTTGACGTCTAGCTTTCCAGAGACCCAGTACTTC | CASSLTSSFPETQYF
TRBJ2-1 | TRBD2 | TRBV7-9 | . | TGTGCCAGCAGCCAGGGACTAGCGGGGGGCAATGAGCAGTTCTTC | CASSQGLAGGNEQFF
TRBJ1-2 | . | TRBV7-2 | once | TGTGCCAGCAGTGGCCCCACTCACACCTTC | CASSGPTHTF